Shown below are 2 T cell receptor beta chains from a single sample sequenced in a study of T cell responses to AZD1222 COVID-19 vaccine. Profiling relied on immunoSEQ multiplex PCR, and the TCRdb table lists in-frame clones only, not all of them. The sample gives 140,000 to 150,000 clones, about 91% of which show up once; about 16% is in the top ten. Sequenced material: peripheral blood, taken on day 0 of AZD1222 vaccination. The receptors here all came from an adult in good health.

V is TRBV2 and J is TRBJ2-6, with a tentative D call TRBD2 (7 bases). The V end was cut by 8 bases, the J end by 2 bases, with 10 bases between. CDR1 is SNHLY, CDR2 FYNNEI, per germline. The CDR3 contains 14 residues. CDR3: CASGGGAGANVLTF. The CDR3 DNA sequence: TGTGCCAGCGGAGGGGGGGCTGGGGCCAACGTCCTGACTTTC.

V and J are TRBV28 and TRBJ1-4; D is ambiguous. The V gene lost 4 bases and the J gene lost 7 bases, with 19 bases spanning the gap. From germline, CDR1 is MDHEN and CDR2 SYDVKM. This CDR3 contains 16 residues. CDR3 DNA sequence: TGTGCCAGCAGTTCCCCGGGCGAAGGGCGGGGTGAAAAACTGTTTTTT. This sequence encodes CASSSPGEGRGEKLFF.